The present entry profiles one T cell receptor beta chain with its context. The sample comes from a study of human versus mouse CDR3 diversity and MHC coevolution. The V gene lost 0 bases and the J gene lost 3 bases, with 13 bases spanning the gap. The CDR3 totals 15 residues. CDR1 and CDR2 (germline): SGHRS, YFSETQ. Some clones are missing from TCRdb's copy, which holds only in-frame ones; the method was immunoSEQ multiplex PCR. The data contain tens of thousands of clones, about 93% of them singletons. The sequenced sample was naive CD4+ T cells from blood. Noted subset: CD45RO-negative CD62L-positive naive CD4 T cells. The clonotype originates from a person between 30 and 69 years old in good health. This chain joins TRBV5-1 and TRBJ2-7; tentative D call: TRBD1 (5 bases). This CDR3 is CASSLVPGSDYEQYF. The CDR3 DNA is TGCGCCAGCAGCTTGGTACCAGGGTCAGACTACGAGCAGTACTTC.